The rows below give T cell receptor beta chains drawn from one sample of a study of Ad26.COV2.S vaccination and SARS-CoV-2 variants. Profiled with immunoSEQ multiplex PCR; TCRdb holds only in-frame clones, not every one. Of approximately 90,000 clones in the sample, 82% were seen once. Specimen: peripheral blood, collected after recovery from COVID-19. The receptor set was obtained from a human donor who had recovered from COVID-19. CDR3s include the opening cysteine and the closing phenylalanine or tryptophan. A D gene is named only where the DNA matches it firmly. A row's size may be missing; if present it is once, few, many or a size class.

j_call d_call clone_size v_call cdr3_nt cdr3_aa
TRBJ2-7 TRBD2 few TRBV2 TGTGCCAGCAGTGAGGTAGCGGGAGGGTACGAGCAGTACTTC CASSEVAGGYEQYF
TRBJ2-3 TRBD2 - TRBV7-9 TGTGCCAGCAGCCGCAGCGGGAGCATTAATACGCAGTATTTT CASSRSGSINTQYF
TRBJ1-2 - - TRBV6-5 TGTGCCAGCAGCCAACAGGGCGGGTCGAACTATGGCTACACCTTC CASSQQGGSNYGYTF
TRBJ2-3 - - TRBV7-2 TGTGCCAGCAGCTTTTCTCCGGGAAGCACAGATACGCAGTATTTT CASSFSPGSTDTQYF
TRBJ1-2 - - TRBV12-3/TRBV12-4 TGTGCCAGCAGCCTCAGGGACGGCTACACCTTC CASSLRDGYTF
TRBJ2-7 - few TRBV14 TGTGCCAGCAGCCCACTAGACACGCGCTACGAGCAGTACTTC CASSPLDTRYEQYF
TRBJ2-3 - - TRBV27 TGTGCCAGCAGTTTAGGTAGAGGCACAGATACGCAGTATTTT CASSLGRGTDTQYF
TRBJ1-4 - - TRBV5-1 TGCGCCAGCAGGTCTACAGGAATCTTTAATGAAAAACTGTTTTTT CASRSTGIFNEKLFF
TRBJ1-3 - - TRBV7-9 TGTGCCAGCAGCTTAGTATCCGGGTACGGAAACACCATATATTTT CASSLVSGYGNTIYF
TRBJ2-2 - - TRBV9 TGTGCCAGCAGCGTAAGGGGACTGGGCACCGGGGAGCTGTTTTTT CASSVRGLGTGELFF
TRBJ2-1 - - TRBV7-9 TGTGCCAGCAGCCTGCCCGGGATTTACAATGAGCAGTTCTTC CASSLPGIYNEQFF
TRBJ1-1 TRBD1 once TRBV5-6 TGTGCCAGCAGCGCAGGGACAGCCCACACTGAAGCTTTCTTT CASSAGTAHTEAFF
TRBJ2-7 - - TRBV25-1 TGTGCCAGCAGTGGGTCCGGACGGTCGCCCTACGAGCAGTACTTC CASSGSGRSPYEQYF
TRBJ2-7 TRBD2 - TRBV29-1 TGCAGCGTTGAAGGGGGAGGGCAGGGCGAGCAGTACTTC CSVEGGGQGEQYF
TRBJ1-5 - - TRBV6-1 TGTGCCAGCAGTGAAGGTTCGGTTACCAATCAGCCCCAGCATTTT CASSEGSVTNQPQHF
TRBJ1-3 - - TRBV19 TGTGCCAGTAGTATGGTTGGAAACACCATATATTTT CASSMVGNTIYF
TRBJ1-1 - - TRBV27 TGTGCCAGCAGTTTGGGACGGGTGAACACTGAAGCTTTCTTT CASSLGRVNTEAFF
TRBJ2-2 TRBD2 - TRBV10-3 TGTGCCATCAGTGAAGCGGGAGGGCATTACACCGGGGAGCTGTTTTTT CAISEAGGHYTGELFF
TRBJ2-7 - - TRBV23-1 TGCGCCAGCAGTCAACCTCCGGGACAACGATCCTACGAGCAGTACTTC CASSQPPGQRSYEQYF
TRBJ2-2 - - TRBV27 TGTGCCAGCAGTTTAGTTTTATCGGGTGGCAAGGCCGGGGAGCTGTTTTTT CASSLVLSGGKAGELFF
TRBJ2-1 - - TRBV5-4 TGTGCCAGCAGCCGGCAGGGTGAGCAGTTCTTC CASSRQGEQFF
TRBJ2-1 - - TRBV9 TGTGCCAGCAGCGGTGGACTCTCCTCCTACAATGAGCAGTTCTTC CASSGGLSSYNEQFF
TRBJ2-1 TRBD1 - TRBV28 TGTGCCAGCAGTTGGACAGGGGGCCTCGATGAGCAGTTCTTC CASSWTGGLDEQFF
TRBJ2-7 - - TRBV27 TGTGCCAGCCGGCAATACTTCGAGCAGTACTTC CASRQYFEQYF
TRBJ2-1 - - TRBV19 TGTGCCAGTAGTTCCCCCCCAGGTGAGCAGTTCTTC CASSSPPGEQFF
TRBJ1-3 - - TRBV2 TGTGCCAGAAGGCCCGTTGCTGGAAACACCATATATTTT CARRPVAGNTIYF
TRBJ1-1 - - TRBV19 TGTGCCAGTAGTATAGGGGGCCCGAGGAACACTGAAGCTTTCTTT CASSIGGPRNTEAFF
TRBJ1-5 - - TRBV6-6 TGTGCCAGCAGCCACCGAGGGGATCAGCCCCAGCATTTT CASSHRGDQPQHF
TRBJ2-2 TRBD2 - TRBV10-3 TGTGCCATCAGACCCCTAGCGGGGGCCACCGGGGAGCTGTTTTTT CAIRPLAGATGELFF
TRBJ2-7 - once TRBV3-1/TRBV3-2 TGTGCCAGCAGCCAGGGGTTGGGGATCTACGAGCAGTACTTC CASSQGLGIYEQYF
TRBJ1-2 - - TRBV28 TGTGCCAGCAGTTTCTTGGGGTCCGATGGCTACACCTTC CASSFLGSDGYTF
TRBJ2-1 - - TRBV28 TGTGCCAGCTGGTCCCCAATAGGGGGAACCTACAATGAGCAGTTCTTC CASWSPIGGTYNEQFF
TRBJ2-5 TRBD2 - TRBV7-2 TGTGCCAGCAGCCCACGGACTAGCGGGCAAGAGACCCAGTACTTC CASSPRTSGQETQYF
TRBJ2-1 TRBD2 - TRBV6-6 TGTGCCAGCCTCTGGACTAGCGGACATGAGCAGTTCTTC CASLWTSGHEQFF